The 21 T cell receptor beta chains listed next were all sequenced from one sample in a study of blood T cells in healthy people across ages. Using a J-beta primer mix together with a sample-barcoded 5' primer, a second PCR was run for roughly 7 to 11 cycles. TCRdb ran MiXCR on the 5' RACE reads and lists one entry per CDR3 protein. The repertoire consists of some 880,000 distinct CDR3 sequences, with roughly 35% occurring once and the leading ten covering 10% to 15%. The material sequenced was blood. Receptor source: a man in his late teens or twenties in good health.

This clonotype has more than one count but fewer than ten. The chain couples TRBV2 to TRBJ2-5, with D unresolved. The end of the DNA is better explained by TRBJ2-7, so the J call may be wrong. The CDR3 totals 13 residues. Germline CDR1 and CDR2: SNHLY and FYNNEI. CDR3: CATKQTGINEQYF. The CDR3 region has the DNA TGTGCCACCAAACAGACTGGGATCAACGAGCAGTACTTC.

Of note for this clonotype: A read error may account for a junction end that differs from germline. The chain has TRBV4-3 and TRBJ2-1, with D possibly TRBD2 on 7 matching bases. The CDR3 is 15 amino acids. In germline, CDR1 is LGHNA, CDR2 YSLEER. The CDR3 here is CAGSQVGGPGNEQFF. Written as DNA, the CDR3 is TGCGCCGGCAGCCAAGTGGGGGGGCCGGGCAATGAGCAGTTCTTC.

The J gene is TRBJ2-7, the V gene TRBV12-3 or TRBV12-4; D uncertain. The germline V and J ends were trimmed by 1 base and 4 bases, with 11 bases remaining between them. This CDR3 is built from 14 residues. CDR3 coding DNA: TGTGCCAGCAGTTTAGATGCATCCGGGTACGAGCAGTACTTC. It specifies CASSLDASGYEQYF.

This clonotype was recorded many times. The rearrangement links TRBV5-6 to TRBJ2-7, with 7 bases matching TRBD1. This CDR3 is 15 amino acids long. The germline V gene encodes CDR1 SGHDT and CDR2 YYEEEE. With 4 bases clipped from V and 0 bases from J, the junction kept 7 bases outside the gene matches. CDR3 in amino acids: CASSIGTASSYEQYF. The CDR3 coding sequence is TGTGCCAGCAGCATCGGGACAGCCAGCTCCTACGAGCAGTACTTC. Using reference TRBV5-6 and TRBJ2-7 for the parts outside the CDR3, the full variable domain is DAGVTQSPTHLIKTRGQQVTLRCSPKSGHDTVSWYQQALGQGPQFIFQYYEEEERQRGNFPDRFSGHQFPNYSSELNVNALLLGDSALYLCASSIGTASSYEQYFGPGTRLTVT.

In this sample, this clonotype turned up a few times. The CDR3 is CASSLVLGGANAEAFF. The CDR3, as DNA: TGTGCCAGCAGCTTAGTCTTGGGGGGCGCCAATGCTGAAGCTTTCTTT. This sequence joins TRBV7-9 and TRBJ1-1; a weak D match, TRBD1 (6 bases). Germline-derived CDR1 and CDR2 are SEHNR and FQNEAQ (reference sequence). CDR3 length: 16 amino acids. The germline V and J ends were trimmed by 1 base and 6 bases, with 18 bases remaining between them.

This clonotype was found a few times. V gene TRBV20-1 combines with J gene TRBJ1-2; D might be TRBD1 (5 bases). Germline V lookup: CDR1 DFQATT, CDR2 SNEGSKA (reference sequence). V was trimmed by 4 bases and J by 3 bases, leaving 12 bases between them. The CDR3 runs 13 residues. The CDR3 sequence is CSAKTLGDYGYTF. CDR3 nucleotides: TGCAGTGCTAAGACCCTAGGGGACTATGGCTACACCTTC.

The chain employs TRBV7-2 and TRBJ2-4; no reliable D call. V lost 1 base and J lost 12, with 13 bases in between. CDR1 and CDR2 from the germline V gene are SGHTA and FQGNSA. The CDR3 runs to 13 residues. The DNA of the CDR3 is TGTGCCAGCAGCTTAGGGTACGGTGACACTCAGTACTTC. Protein: CASSLGYGDTQYF. The full variable domain, in which reference TRBV7-2 and TRBJ2-4 provide the parts outside the CDR3, is GAGVSQSPSNKVTEKGKDVELRCDPISGHTALYWYRQSLGQGLEFLIYFQGNSAPDKSGLPSDRFSAERTGGSVSTLTIQRTQQEDSAVYLCASSLGYGDTQYFGAGTRLSVL.

At least ten counts were recorded for this clonotype. Germline and junction disagree at one end, which may indicate a read error. This sequence joins TRBV5-1 and TRBJ2-3; D is unresolved. The CDR3 has 12 residues. Germline CDR1 SGHRS, CDR2 YFSETQ. As DNA, the CDR3 is TGTGCCAGCAGCTTATCGGGTGATACGCAGTATTTT. Translation gives CASSLSGDTQYF.

About this clonotype: A read error may produce the germline difference seen at one junction end. The chain combines TRBV12-3 or TRBV12-4 with TRBJ1-6; D gene ambiguous. The CDR3 length is 14 residues. The CDR3 loop is CAGREDGERSPLHF. In DNA, the CDR3 is TGTGCCGGCAGAGAAGACGGGGAGCGATCACCCCTCCACTTT.

A remark on this clonotype: A much larger clone lies a single base off, so this may be a read error. The rearrangement links TRBV10-3 to TRBJ2-1, with 8 bases aligning to TRBD1. Unmatched junction bases numbered 11, after V lost 7 bases and J lost 6 bases. Germline V gives CDR1 ENHRY, CDR2 SYGVKD. This CDR3 has 15 residues. CDR3 DNA: TGTGCCATCATATCTTCCGGGACAGGATCCAATGAGCAGTTCTTC. It is translated as CAIISSGTGSNEQFF.

The rearrangement uses TRBV6-4 and TRBJ2-1, with 9 bases identical to TRBD2. J was trimmed by 5 bases and V by 5 bases; bases with no gene match: 10. Germline V CDR1 and CDR2: MRHNA, SNTAGT. The CDR3 runs to 16 residues. The CDR3 sequence is CASSLKSGGNNNEQFF. Written as DNA, the CDR3 is TGTGCCAGCAGTCTAAAGAGCGGGGGGAATAACAATGAGCAGTTCTTC.

CDR3 DNA: TGTGCCAGCTCACCAGCCTTTCCGGGGACGGGAGAGGGGCAGCCCCAGCATTTT. Its protein product is CASSPAFPGTGEGQPQHF. The V and J genes are TRBV18 and TRBJ1-5; maybe TRBD1 (5 bases). Germline-derived CDR1 and CDR2 are KGHSH and LQKENI. V lost 2 bases and J 7 bases, leaving 24 bases between the germline ends. The CDR3 is made up of 18 amino acids.

The rearrangement uses TRBV7-2 and TRBJ1-2; D might be TRBD1 (5 bases). The CDR3 is 13 residues long. Per the germline V gene, CDR1 is SGHTA and CDR2 is FQGNSA. V was pared by 8 bases and J by 2 bases, with 12 bases between. The CDR3 is CASGAQLNYGYTF. In nucleotides, the CDR3 is TGTGCCAGCGGGGCGCAGCTAAACTATGGCTACACCTTC.

The table lists this clonotype with a few counts. The J gene is TRBJ2-1, the V gene TRBV5-1; D may be TRBD2 (6 bases). Per the germline V gene, CDR1 is SGHRS and CDR2 is YFSETQ. This CDR3 comprises 20 residues. The V end lost 0 bases, the J end lost 4 bases, and 26 bases lay between the germline ends. This CDR3 reads CASSLAGKSQEAGRYNEQFF. The CDR3 region has the DNA TGCGCCAGCAGCTTGGCCGGAAAGTCGCAGGAGGCGGGACGATACAATGAGCAGTTCTTC.

The rearrangement joins TRBV20-1 to TRBJ1-1; the D is unclear. The V gene's germline CDR1 is DFQATT and CDR2 SNEGSKA (reference sequence). The ends were cut back, 6 bases at V and 11 bases at J, with 7 bases in the middle. CDR3 size: 8 residues. CDR3 bases: TGCAGTGCCGTAGGGGCTTTCTTT. Residues: CSAVGAFF.

Only a few counts were recorded for this clonotype. The J gene is TRBJ2-7, the V gene TRBV20-1; 8 bases match TRBD2. V was clipped by 3 bases and J by 7 bases; unmatched bases: 14. This CDR3 comprises 15 residues. Germline loops: CDR1 DFQATT, CDR2 SNEGSKA (reference sequence). CDR3 amino acids: CSASDGVSGEDEQYF. The CDR3 region has the DNA TGCAGTGCTAGTGACGGGGTTAGCGGGGAGGATGAGCAGTACTTC.

The chain couples TRBV5-1 to TRBJ2-1; no definite D call. TRBJ2-7 matches the DNA end more closely, so the J call is doubtful. There are 17 residues in the CDR3. Per the germline V gene, CDR1 is SGHRS and CDR2 is YFSETQ. The CDR3 nucleotides read TGCGCCAGCAGCTTAATCCAAATAGTTAATTCATACAATGAGCAGTACTTC. Amino acid sequence: CASSLIQIVNSYNEQYF.

The V and J genes are TRBV7-2 and TRBJ2-3, with D possibly TRBD1 on 5 matching bases. V was shortened by 0 bases and J by 4 bases, with 14 bases between the two germline ends. Germline CDR1 is SGHTA and CDR2 is FQGNSA. The CDR3 totals 16 residues. CDR3 bases: TGTGCCAGCAGCTTAGCGCACACTTCAGGGTCAGATACGCAGTATTTT. Protein: CASSLAHTSGSDTQYF.

This clonotype was seen only a few times. The chain uses TRBV7-9 and TRBJ1-5; a weak D match, TRBD1 (5 bases). V shed 1 base and J shed 1 base, with 11 bases lying between them. The CDR3 is made up of 16 amino acids. Germline CDR1 and CDR2: SEHNR and FQNEAQ (reference sequence). CDR3 nucleotide sequence: TGTGCCAGCAGCTTAGGAGGGGTGGGGAGCAATCAGCCCCAGCATTTT. Its translation: CASSLGGVGSNQPQHF.

The CDR3, as DNA: TGTGCCAGCAGTTTATGGCCCCACTTTGAGCAGTACTTC. It translates to CASSLWPHFEQYF. V and J are TRBV27 and TRBJ2-7; D gene ambiguous. The CDR3 consists of 13 residues. The germline V gene encodes CDR1 MNHEY and CDR2 SMNVEV (reference sequence). The V end was cut by 1 base, the J end by 7 bases, with 11 bases between.

A word on this clonotype: This may be a read error, as it is one base from a much larger clone. The V gene is TRBV5-1, the J gene TRBJ2-3, with 8 bases that match TRBD1. Germline values: CDR1 SGHRS, CDR2 YFSETQ. V dropped 4 bases and J dropped 5; count of bases not matched to a gene: 6. The CDR3 spans 14 residues. CDR3 amino acids: CASSATGVEDTQYF. DNA of the CDR3: TGCGCCAGCAGCGCGACAGGGGTTGAAGATACGCAGTATTTT.